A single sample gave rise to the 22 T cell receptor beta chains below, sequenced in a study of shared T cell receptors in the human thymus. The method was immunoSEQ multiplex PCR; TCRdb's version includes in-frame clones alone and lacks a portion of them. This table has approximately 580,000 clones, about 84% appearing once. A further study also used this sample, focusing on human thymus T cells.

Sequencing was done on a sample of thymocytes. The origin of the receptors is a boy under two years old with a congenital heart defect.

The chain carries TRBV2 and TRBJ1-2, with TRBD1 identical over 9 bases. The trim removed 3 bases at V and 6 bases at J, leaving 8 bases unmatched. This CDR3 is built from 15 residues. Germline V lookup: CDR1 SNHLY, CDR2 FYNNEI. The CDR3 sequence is CASSEISRDRDGYTF. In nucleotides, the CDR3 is TGTGCCAGCAGTGAGATCTCCCGGGACAGGGATGGCTACACCTTC. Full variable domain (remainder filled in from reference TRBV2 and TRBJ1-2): EPEVTQTPSHQVTQMGQEVILRCVPISNHLYFYWYRQILGQKVEFLVSFYNNEISEKSEIFDDQFSVERPDGSNFTLKIRSTKLEDSAMYFCASSEISRDRDGYTFGSGTRLTVV.

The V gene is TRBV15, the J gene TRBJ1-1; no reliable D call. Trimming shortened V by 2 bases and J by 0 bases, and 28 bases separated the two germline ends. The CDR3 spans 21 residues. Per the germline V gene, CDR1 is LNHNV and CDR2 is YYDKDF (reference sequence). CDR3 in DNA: TGTGCCACCAGCAGAAGCTTCACCCTCGGACTGACTCGGATAATGAACACTGAAGCTTTCTTT. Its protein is CATSRSFTLGLTRIMNTEAFF.

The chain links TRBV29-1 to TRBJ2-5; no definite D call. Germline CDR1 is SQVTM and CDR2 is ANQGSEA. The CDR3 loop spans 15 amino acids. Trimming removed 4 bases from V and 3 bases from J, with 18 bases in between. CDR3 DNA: TGCAGCGTTGCGATCCAGCTAGAAGATAAAGAGACCCAGTACTTC. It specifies CSVAIQLEDKETQYF.

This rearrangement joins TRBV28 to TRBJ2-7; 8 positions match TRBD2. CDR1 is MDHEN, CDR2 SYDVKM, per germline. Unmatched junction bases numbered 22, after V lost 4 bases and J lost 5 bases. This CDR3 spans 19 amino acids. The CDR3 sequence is CASSWGSGSTWPPPDEQYF. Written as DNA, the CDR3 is TGTGCCAGCAGTTGGGGGAGCGGGAGCACGTGGCCCCCCCCGGACGAGCAGTACTTC.

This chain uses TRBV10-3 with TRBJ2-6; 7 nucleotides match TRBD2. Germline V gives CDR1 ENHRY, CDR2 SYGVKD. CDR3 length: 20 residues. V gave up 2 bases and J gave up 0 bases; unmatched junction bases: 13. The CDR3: CAISEGDYPPQFSGANVLTF. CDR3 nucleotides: TGTGCCATCAGTGAGGGGGACTATCCTCCCCAATTCTCTGGGGCCAACGTCCTGACTTTC.

CDR3 region: CASSLGLAGGVYTDTQYF. The CDR3 DNA reads TGCGCCAGCAGCCTGGGACTAGCGGGGGGAGTATACACAGATACGCAGTATTTT. The J gene is TRBJ2-3, the V gene TRBV5-1; 15 nucleotides line up with TRBD2. V shed 4 bases and J 2 bases; nucleotides not matched to a gene: 8. The CDR3 is 18 amino acids. CDR1 and CDR2 (germline): SGHRS, YFSETQ.

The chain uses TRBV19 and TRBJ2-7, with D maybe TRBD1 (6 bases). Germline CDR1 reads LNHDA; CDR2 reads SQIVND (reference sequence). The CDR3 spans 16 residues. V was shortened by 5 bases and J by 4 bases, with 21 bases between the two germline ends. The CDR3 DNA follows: TGTGCCAGTAGTTACCGGGGCCTACAGGGTGTATACGAGCAGTACTTC. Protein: CASSYRGLQGVYEQYF.

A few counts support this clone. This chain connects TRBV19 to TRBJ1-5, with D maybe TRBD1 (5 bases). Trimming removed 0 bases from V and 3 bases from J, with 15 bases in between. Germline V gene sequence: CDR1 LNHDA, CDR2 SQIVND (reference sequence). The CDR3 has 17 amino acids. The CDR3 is CASSIDPPGTFNQPQHF. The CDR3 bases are TGTGCCAGTAGTATAGACCCCCCGGGGACTTTCAATCAGCCCCAGCATTTT. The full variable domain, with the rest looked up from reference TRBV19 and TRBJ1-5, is DGGITQSPKYLFRKEGQNVTLSCEQNLNHDAMYWYRQDPGQGLRLIYYSQIVNDFQKGDIAEGYSVSREKKESFPLTVTSAQKNPTAFYLCASSIDPPGTFNQPQHFGDGTRLSIL.

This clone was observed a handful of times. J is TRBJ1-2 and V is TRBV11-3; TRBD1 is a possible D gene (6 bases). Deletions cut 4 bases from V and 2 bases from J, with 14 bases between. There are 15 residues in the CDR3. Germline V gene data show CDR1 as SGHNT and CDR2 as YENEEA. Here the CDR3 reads CASSSSLDRNYGYTF. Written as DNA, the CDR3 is TGTGCCAGCAGCTCCTCCCTAGACAGGAACTATGGCTACACCTTC.

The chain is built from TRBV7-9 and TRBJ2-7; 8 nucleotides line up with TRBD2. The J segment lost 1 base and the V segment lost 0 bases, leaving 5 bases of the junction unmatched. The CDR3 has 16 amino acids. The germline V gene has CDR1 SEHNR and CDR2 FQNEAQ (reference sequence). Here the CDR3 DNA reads TGTGCCAGCAGCTTAGCGCCCGGCGGGAGGTCCTACGAGCAGTACTTC. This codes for CASSLAPGGRSYEQYF.

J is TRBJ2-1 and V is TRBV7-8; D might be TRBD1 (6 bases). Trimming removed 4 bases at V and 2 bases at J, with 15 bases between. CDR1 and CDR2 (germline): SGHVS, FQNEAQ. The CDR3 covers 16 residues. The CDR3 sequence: CASSSTWTDPYNEQFF. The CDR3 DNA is TGTGCCAGCAGCTCCACCTGGACAGACCCCTACAATGAGCAGTTCTTC. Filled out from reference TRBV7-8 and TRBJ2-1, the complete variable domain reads GAGVSQSPRYKVAKRGQDVALRCDPISGHVSLFWYQQALGQGPEFLTYFQNEAQLDKSGLPSDRFFAERPEGSVSTLKIQRTQQEDSAVYLCASSSTWTDPYNEQFFGPGTRLTVL.

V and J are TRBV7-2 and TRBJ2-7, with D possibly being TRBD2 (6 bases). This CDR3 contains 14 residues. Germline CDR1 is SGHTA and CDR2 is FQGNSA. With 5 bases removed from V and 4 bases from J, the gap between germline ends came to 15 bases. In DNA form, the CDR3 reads TGTGCCAGCAGCGTTCGGGCAGGGAGGTACGAGCAGTACTTC. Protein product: CASSVRAGRYEQYF.

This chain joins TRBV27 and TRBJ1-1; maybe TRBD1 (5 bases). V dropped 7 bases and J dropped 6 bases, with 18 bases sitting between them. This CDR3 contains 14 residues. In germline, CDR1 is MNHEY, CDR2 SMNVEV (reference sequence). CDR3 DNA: TGTGCCAGCATCGGGCGCTCAGGGCGCGCTGAAGCTTTCTTT. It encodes CASIGRSGRAEAFF.

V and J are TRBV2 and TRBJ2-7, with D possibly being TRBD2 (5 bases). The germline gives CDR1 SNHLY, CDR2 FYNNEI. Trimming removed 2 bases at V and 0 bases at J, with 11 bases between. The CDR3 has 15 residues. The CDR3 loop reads CASSETCGHSYEQYF. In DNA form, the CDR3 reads TGTGCCAGCAGTGAAACATGCGGGCACTCCTACGAGCAGTACTTC.

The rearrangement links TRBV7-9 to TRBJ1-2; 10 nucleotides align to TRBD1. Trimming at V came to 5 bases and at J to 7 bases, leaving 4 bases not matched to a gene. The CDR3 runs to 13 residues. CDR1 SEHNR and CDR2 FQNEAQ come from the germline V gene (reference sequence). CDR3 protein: CASSPRDRGGYTF. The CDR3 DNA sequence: TGTGCCAGCAGCCCTAGGGACAGGGGTGGCTACACCTTC.

In DNA, the CDR3 is TGTGCCAGCAGCCCTCCGGGACAGGTTTCATCTGGAAACACCATATATTTT. Its protein product is CASSPPGQVSSGNTIYF. The rearrangement uses TRBV9 and TRBJ1-3; 8 nucleotides align to TRBD1. V gave up 4 bases and J gave up 1 base; unmatched junction bases: 10. CDR1 and CDR2 (germline): SGDLS, YYNGEE. The CDR3 sequence is 17 residues long. The whole variable domain, remainder taken from reference TRBV9 and TRBJ1-3, is DSGVTQTPKHLITATGQRVTLRCSPRSGDLSVYWYQQSLDQGLQFLIQYYNGEERAKGNILERFSAQQFPDLHSELNLSSLELGDSALYFCASSPPGQVSSGNTIYFGEGSWLTVV.

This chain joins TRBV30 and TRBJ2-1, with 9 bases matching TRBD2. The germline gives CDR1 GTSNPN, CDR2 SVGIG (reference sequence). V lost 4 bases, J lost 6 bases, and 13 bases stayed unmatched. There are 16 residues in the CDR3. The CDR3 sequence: CAWTEREAGPLNEQFF. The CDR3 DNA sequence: TGTGCCTGGACGGAGCGGGAGGCAGGGCCTCTCAATGAGCAGTTCTTC.

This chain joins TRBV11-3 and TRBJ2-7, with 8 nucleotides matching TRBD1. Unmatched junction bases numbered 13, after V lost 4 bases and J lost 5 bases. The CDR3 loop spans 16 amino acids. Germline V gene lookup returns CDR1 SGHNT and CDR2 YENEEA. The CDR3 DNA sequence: TGTGCCAGCAGCTCCCGCCCCCGGACAGGGCCCCACGAGCAGTACTTC. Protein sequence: CASSSRPRTGPHEQYF. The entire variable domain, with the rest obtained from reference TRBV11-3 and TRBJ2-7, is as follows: EAGVVQSPRYKIIEKKQPVAFWCNPISGHNTLYWYLQNLGQGPELLIRYENEEAVDDSQLPKDRFSAERLKGVDSTLKIQPAELGDSAVYLCASSSRPRTGPHEQYFGPGTRLTVT.

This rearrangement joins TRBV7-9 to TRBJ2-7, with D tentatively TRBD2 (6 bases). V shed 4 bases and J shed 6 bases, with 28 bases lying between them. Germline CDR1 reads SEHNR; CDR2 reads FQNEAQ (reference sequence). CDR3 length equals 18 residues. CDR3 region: CASSCHPSTGTLIAEQYF. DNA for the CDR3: TGTGCCAGCAGCTGCCACCCTAGTACCGGGACTCTAATCGCCGAGCAGTACTTC.

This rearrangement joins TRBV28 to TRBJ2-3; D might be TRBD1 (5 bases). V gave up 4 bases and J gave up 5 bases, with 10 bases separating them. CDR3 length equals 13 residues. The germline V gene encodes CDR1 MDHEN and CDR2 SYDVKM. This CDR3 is CASSWRRGDTQYF. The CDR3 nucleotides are TGTGCCAGCAGTTGGCGTAGGGGAGATACGCAGTATTTT. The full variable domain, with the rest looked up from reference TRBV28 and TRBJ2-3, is DVKVTQSSRYLVKRTGEKVFLECVQDMDHENMFWYRQDPGLGLRLIYFSYDVKMKEKGDIPEGYSVSREKKERFSLILESASTNQTSMYLCASSWRRGDTQYFGPGTRLTVL.

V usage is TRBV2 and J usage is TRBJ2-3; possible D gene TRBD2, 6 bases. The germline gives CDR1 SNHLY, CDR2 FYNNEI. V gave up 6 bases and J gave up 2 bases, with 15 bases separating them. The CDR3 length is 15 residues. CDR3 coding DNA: TGTGCCAGCAGGAGGAGGGGTCAGCTCACAGATACGCAGTATTTT. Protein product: CASRRRGQLTDTQYF.

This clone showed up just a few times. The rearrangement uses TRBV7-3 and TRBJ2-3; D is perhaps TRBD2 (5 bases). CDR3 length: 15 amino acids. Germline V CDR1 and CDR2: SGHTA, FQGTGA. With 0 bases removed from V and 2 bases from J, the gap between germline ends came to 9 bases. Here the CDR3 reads CASSLTSETTDTQYF. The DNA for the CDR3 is TGTGCCAGCAGCTTAACTAGCGAGACCACAGATACGCAGTATTTT.